This T cell receptor beta chain was sequenced during a study of cytomegalovirus exposure and HLA in healthy donors. Broader study findings: Among donors in an Asian-associated ancestry cluster, a later analysis reportedly found fewer N-insertions than the roughly 610-donor mean. Common viral pathogens seemed, in a later analysis, to connect with several of the most significant clusters.

Primers included in the PCR were 60 Vbeta and 13 Jbeta primers. Study processing details: Later, 75 million to 100 million unique TCR beta chains were counted in an analysis, and about 10 million of them were shared. This table comes from immunoSEQ multiplex PCR, and its TCRdb copy is limited to in-frame clones, with some not included. Clone size and the V and J calls come from that table; the DNA yielded D and trimming. In the table there are under 150,000 clones, 72% of which are singletons. V lost 0 bases and J lost 4; bases outside the gene matches: 9. From germline, CDR1 is MGHRA and CDR2 YSYEKL. This CDR3 is 17 amino acids long. Only a few counts were recorded for this clone. Antigen unknown.

The clonotype comes from a man aged 35 to 55 in good health and CMV-seronegative. The chain couples TRBV4-1 to TRBJ2-1; 7 bases line up with TRBD2. The specimen was PBMCs. The CDR3 protein is CASSQDEVGLVYNEQFF. CDR3 nucleotides: TGCGCCAGCAGCCAAGATGAAGTAGGACTAGTATACAATGAGCAGTTCTTC.